This TCR beta chain was identified in a study of OX40 agonist ivuxolimab in advanced cancers. Repertoires were generated with immunoSEQ multiplex PCR, while TCRdb's copy carries only in-frame clones and drops some. The repertoire holds tens of thousands of clones, with about 93% as singletons. This clone was observed a single time. Its antigen is unidentified. Study outcomes and limitations: Within 6 weeks, CD4+ and CD8+ blood T cells expanded clonally at 0.1 to 3.0 mg/kg.

Deletions cut 3 bases from V and 5 bases from J, with 13 bases between. The CDR3 length is 15 residues. The germline CDR1 and CDR2 sequences are PRHDT and FYEKMQ (reference sequence). Here the sequenced sample was CD4+ or CD8+ T cells sorted from blood, taken in a trial of the OX40 agonist ivuxolimab. This chain links TRBV13 with TRBJ1-4, with D tentatively TRBD1 (5 bases). This TCR was sampled from an adult with an advanced solid tumor such as melanoma, head and neck, liver or kidney cancer. Here the CDR3 DNA reads TGTGCCAGCAGCTTGGGACGGCTGAGGAATGAAAAACTGTTTTTT. Its protein is CASSLGRLRNEKLFF.